One and the same sample provided the 2 T cell receptor beta chains below, sequenced in a study of CD8+ T cells in alopecia areata. Extraction and reverse transcription of RNA yielded cDNA as the sequencing template. This table comes from immunoSEQ multiplex PCR, and its TCRdb copy is limited to in-frame clones, with some not included. Among about 5,900 clones, over 50% were seen once, and the ten largest hold about 13%. Specimens obtained from alopecia areata patients comprised lesional scalp punch biopsies and peripheral blood. Sequenced material: skin. The receptors stem from a human donor with alopecia areata.

This clone was seen only a few times. CDR3 sequence: CASSLAGQGSYEQYF. In nucleotides, the CDR3 is TGTGCCAGCAGCTTAGCGGGACAGGGTTCCTACGAGCAGTACTTC. This chain connects TRBV7-6 to TRBJ2-7, with 9 positions matching TRBD1. This CDR3 has 15 amino acids. V lost 0 bases to trimming and J lost 1 base; unmatched junction nucleotides: 1. CDR1 and CDR2 (germline): SGHVS, FNYEAQ.

The chain links TRBV11-2 to TRBJ2-1; D is undetermined. Trimming took 3 bases from V and 9 from J, leaving 9 bases between them. The CDR3 is made up of 12 amino acids. Per the germline V gene, CDR1 is SGHAT and CDR2 is FQNNGV. DNA for the CDR3: TGTGCCAGCAGCTTGGGGATGACTGAGCAGTTCTTC. Its translation is CASSLGMTEQFF.